A single sample is the source of the 25 T cell receptor beta chains below, sequenced in a study of molecular identifiers for immune sequencing clone quantification. Using its own MiXCR run on the PCR reads, TCRdb lists one record per CDR3 protein. This table has over 85,000 distinct CDR3 sequences, 30% to 35% appearing once. The sequenced sample was naive CD8+ T cells from blood, with Jurkat cell RNA spiked in. Subset here: FACS-sorted CD8+CD4-CCR7+CD45RA+ naive T cells. The receptors stem from a human donor in good health. Some libraries in this study had Jurkat cell RNA spiked in.

At least ten counts were recorded for this clonotype. The V and J genes are TRBV9 and TRBJ1-1; D perhaps matches TRBD1 (6 bases). Trimming removed 0 bases at V and 1 base at J, with 10 bases between. Germline assignment: CDR1 SGDLS and CDR2 YYNGEE. The CDR3 covers 15 residues. The CDR3 region has the DNA TGTGCCAGCAGCGTAGATGCAGGGGCGAACACTGAAGCTTTCTTT. This translates into CASSVDAGANTEAFF.

This clonotype was counted many times. DNA of the CDR3: TGCGCCAGCAGCTTGTGGGAAAATCAGCCCCAGCATTTT. Residues: CASSLWENQPQHF. The gene calls are TRBV5-1 and TRBJ1-5; no definite D call. The V gene's germline CDR1 is SGHRS and CDR2 YFSETQ. The CDR3 has 13 amino acids. The V end lost 1 base, the J end lost 4 bases, and 6 bases lay between the germline ends.

This clonotype was seen repeatedly, ten times or more. This chain links TRBV12-3 or TRBV12-4 with TRBJ1-1; 8 bases are shared with TRBD1. V lost 4 bases to trimming and J lost 4 bases; unmatched junction nucleotides: 5. The CDR3 contains 14 residues. The CDR3 is CASSWATGGTEAFF. For the CDR3, the DNA is TGTGCCAGCAGTTGGGCAACAGGGGGCACTGAAGCTTTCTTT.

At least ten counts were recorded for this clonotype. This chain uses TRBV2 with TRBJ2-4; D perhaps matches TRBD1 (6 bases). Germline CDR1 and CDR2: SNHLY and FYNNEI. Between the trimmed V and J ends, which lost 7 bases and 8 bases, there was a span of 12 bases. This CDR3 has 12 residues. The CDR3: CASTGQVDIQYF. CDR3 in DNA: TGTGCCAGCACGGGACAAGTGGACATTCAGTACTTC.

The chain carries TRBV7-6 and TRBJ2-3; D gene unclear. The germline V gene has CDR1 SGHVS and CDR2 FNYEAQ. The CDR3 totals 14 residues. V lost 4 bases and J 2 bases, leaving 10 bases between the germline ends. The CDR3 DNA sequence: TGTGCCAGCAGCTCTGGACCAAACACAGATACGCAGTATTTT. This translates into CASSSGPNTDTQYF.

Of note for this clonotype: A read error may explain this, as a much larger clone is one base away. The chain links TRBV29-1 to TRBJ1-4, with D perhaps TRBD1 (6 bases). From germline, CDR1 is SQVTM and CDR2 ANQGSEA. This CDR3 is 13 amino acids long. This CDR3 reads CSVEDRGDEKLIF. The CDR3 DNA reads as TGCAGCGTTGAAGACAGGGGAGATGAAAAACTGATTTTT.

The table lists this clonotype with a few counts. The CDR3 DNA reads as TGTGCCAGCAGCCCTCCCGTAGATACGCAGTATTTT. Translation gives CASSPPVDTQYF. This chain connects TRBV6-2 or TRBV6-3 to TRBJ2-3; D is uncertain. This CDR3 is built from 12 residues. V dropped 6 bases and J dropped 5 bases, with 9 bases sitting between them. CDR1 is MNHEY, CDR2 SVGEGT, per germline.

There are many counts of this clonotype. The chain joins TRBV28 to TRBJ2-3, with 15 bases identical to TRBD2. V shed 5 bases, J shed 5 bases, and the junction held 5 bases outside the gene matches. Germline CDR1 is MDHEN and CDR2 is SYDVKM. The length of the CDR3 is 16 residues. In nucleotides, the CDR3 is TGTGCCAGCAGTGTCGGACTAGCGGGGGGGCTAGATACGCAGTATTTT. This gives the protein CASSVGLAGGLDTQYF.

The gene calls are TRBV28 and TRBJ2-5; 8 positions agree with TRBD2. Germline-derived CDR1 and CDR2 are MDHEN and SYDVKM. The CDR3 consists of 14 residues. The V and J ends lost 2 bases and 5 bases, in that order; junction bases with no gene match: 4. The CDR3 bases are TGTGCCAGCAGTTTAAATCTAGCGGGTGAGACCCAGTACTTC. Protein: CASSLNLAGETQYF.

This chain links TRBV12-3 or TRBV12-4 with TRBJ1-2; 11 bases are shared with TRBD1. The junction had 6 bases not matched to a gene; V was cut back by 2 bases and J by 7 bases. CDR3 size: 15 residues. This CDR3 reads CASSLFGQGAGGYTF. The CDR3 DNA is TGTGCCAGCAGTTTATTCGGACAGGGGGCTGGTGGCTACACCTTC.

This clonotype has just a few counts. This chain uses TRBV28 with TRBJ2-7; the D gene is possibly TRBD2 (6 bases). This CDR3 region has 15 residues. Trimming stripped 9 bases from V and 2 bases from J, with 20 bases between. Germline V gives CDR1 MDHEN, CDR2 SYDVKM. The CDR3 sequence: CASSDLNGTPYEQYF. DNA for the CDR3: TGTGCCAGTTCCGACCTAAATGGGACTCCCTACGAGCAGTACTTC.

This clonotype was counted at least ten times. CDR3 sequence (DNA): TGTGCCAGCAGTTTCAGGGTCGCCGGGGAGCTGTTTTTT. This codes for CASSFRVAGELFF. J is TRBJ2-2 and V is TRBV28; possibly TRBD1 for D (5 bases). CDR1 and CDR2 from the germline V gene are MDHEN and SYDVKM. Trimming took off 3 bases at V and 6 bases at J, with 8 bases between the two ends. The CDR3 covers 13 residues.

Only a few counts were recorded for this clonotype. The rearrangement links TRBV9 to TRBJ2-2; possible D gene TRBD1, 5 bases. The length of the CDR3 is 12 residues. The V end lost 2 bases, the J end lost 6 bases, and 5 bases lay between the germline ends. Germline loops: CDR1 SGDLS, CDR2 YYNGEE. The CDR3 nucleotides read TGTGCCAGCAGCGTCAGGGCCGGGGAGCTGTTTTTT. This codes for CASSVRAGELFF. The variable domain in full, with the rest retrieved from reference TRBV9 and TRBJ2-2, is DSGVTQTPKHLITATGQRVTLRCSPRSGDLSVYWYQQSLDQGLQFLIQYYNGEERAKGNILERFSAQQFPDLHSELNLSSLELGDSALYFCASSVRAGELFFGEGSRLTVL.

This clonotype was counted only a few times. The rearrangement links TRBV12-2 to TRBJ1-3; TRBD1, the table's D call, lacks a check against the DNA. TRBV12-2 is marked as a pseudogene. The CDR3 has 20 residues. In DNA form, the CDR3 reads TGTGCAAGTCGCTTAGTCCCGGGACAGGGGCCCCTTTTCTCTGGAAACACCATATATTTT. Protein: CASRLVPGQGPLFSGNTIYF.

The V call is TRBV5-6, the J call TRBJ2-7; weak D call: TRBD1 (7 bases). The CDR3 extends over 15 amino acids. The ends were cut back, 2 bases at V and 2 bases at J, with 14 bases in the middle. Germline values: CDR1 SGHDT, CDR2 YYEEEE. CDR3 sequence (DNA): TGTGCCAGCAGCTTTGACAGGGAGGTAGCCTACGAGCAGTACTTC. It codes for CASSFDREVAYEQYF.

The rearrangement uses TRBV6-6 and TRBJ2-2; 9 nucleotides agree with TRBD1. CDR1 and CDR2 (germline): MNHNY, SVGAGI (reference sequence). This CDR3 region has 18 residues. V was pared by 4 bases and J by 1 base, with 10 bases of the junction left unmatched. Here the CDR3 reads CASSWTGDTILNTGELFF. The CDR3 DNA is TGTGCCAGCAGTTGGACAGGGGATACTATTCTGAACACCGGGGAGCTGTTTTTT.

This clonotype was seen a handful of times. This sequence joins TRBV6-2 or TRBV6-3 and TRBJ2-7; a possible D gene is TRBD1 (5 bases). CDR1 and CDR2 from the germline V gene are MNHEY and SVGEGT. The V end was cut by 3 bases, the J end by 5 bases, with 14 bases between. The CDR3 has 14 amino acids. The CDR3 coding sequence is TGTGCCAGCAGTTATGCAGGGCCGTGGAACGAGCAGTACTTC. Translating gives CASSYAGPWNEQYF.

This clonotype was seen many times. This chain joins TRBV9 and TRBJ2-5; D gene uncertain. The CDR3 length is 15 residues. Trimming stripped 0 bases from V and 7 bases from J, with 16 bases between. The germline V gene has CDR1 SGDLS and CDR2 YYNGEE. CDR3 in DNA: TGTGCCAGCAGCGTAGCTCGGAGTCTATATGGGACCCAGTACTTC. It translates to CASSVARSLYGTQYF.

This clonotype occurred a few times. This chain uses TRBV2 with TRBJ2-1; 10 bases map to TRBD1. With 4 bases clipped from V and 10 bases from J, the junction kept 4 bases outside the gene matches. CDR3 length: 13 residues. The germline gives CDR1 SNHLY, CDR2 FYNNEI. The CDR3 sequence is CASSGVTGGEQFF. CDR3 nucleotides: TGTGCCAGCAGTGGGGTGACAGGGGGCGAGCAGTTCTTC.

This clonotype was observed many times. The chain employs TRBV14 and TRBJ1-2; no reliable D call. Germline CDR1 is SGHDN and CDR2 is FVKESK. The CDR3 contains 13 residues. V lost 3 bases to trimming and J lost 0 bases, with 5 bases between them. CDR3: CASSQAANYGYTF. The DNA of the CDR3 is TGTGCCAGCAGCCAGGCAGCTAACTATGGCTACACCTTC.

In regard to this clonotype: The junction shows a germline mismatch at one end, possibly a read error. The chain couples TRBV4-1 to TRBJ2-5; D is perhaps TRBD1 or TRBD2 (5 bases each). This CDR3 spans 15 amino acids. Germline V CDR1 and CDR2: MGHRA, YSYEKL. CDR3 amino acids: CASSQEWTGQETQNF. Written as DNA, the CDR3 is TGCGCCAGCAGCCAAGAGTGGACGGGGCAAGAGACCCAGAACTTC.

In this sample, this clonotype turned up a few times. This chain uses TRBV27 with TRBJ2-5, with TRBD1 identical over 7 bases. The germline V gene has CDR1 MNHEY and CDR2 SMNVEV (reference sequence). The CDR3 runs 16 residues. The trim removed 3 bases at V and 0 bases at J, leaving 7 bases unmatched. The CDR3 DNA reads as TGTGCCAGCAGTTTTCTTGGACAGGACAACCAAGAGACCCAGTACTTC. This translates into CASSFLGQDNQETQYF.

Only a few counts were recorded for this clonotype. The genes are TRBV9 and TRBJ2-3, with 11 bases aligning to TRBD2. Germline V gives CDR1 SGDLS, CDR2 YYNGEE. Trimming removed 4 bases from V and 5 bases from J; junction bases left unmatched: 9. The CDR3 extends over 16 amino acids. The CDR3 region is CASSPPLAGVVDTQYF. For the CDR3, the DNA is TGTGCCAGCAGCCCCCCACTAGCGGGAGTCGTAGATACGCAGTATTTT.

This clonotype came up a few times. The chain has TRBV11-2 and TRBJ2-7, with no clear D. The CDR3 sequence is 11 residues long. Germline CDR1 reads SGHAT; CDR2 reads FQNNGV. Trimming pared 1 base from V and 6 bases from J, leaving 4 bases between. The CDR3 sequence: CASSLVFEQYF. In DNA, the CDR3 is TGTGCCAGCAGCTTAGTTTTCGAGCAGTACTTC.

The count of this clonotype is one. This sequence may be a read error, since a much larger clone differs from it by one base. This chain joins TRBV7-9 and TRBJ1-1, with D uncertain. Per germline, CDR1 SEHNR and CDR2 FQNEAQ (reference sequence). CDR3 length: 14 amino acids. Trimming left V 1 base short and J 12 bases short, with 18 bases between. CDR3 residues: CASSLGLGRSETFF. In nucleotides, the CDR3 is TGTGCCAGCAGCTTAGGTTTAGGACGGTCGGAAACTTTCTTT.